The entry that follows covers one T cell receptor beta chain sequence. As yet, its antigen is unknown. The germline V gene has CDR1 MGHRA and CDR2 YSYEKL. This CDR3 spans 16 amino acids. Trimming removed 4 bases from V and 5 bases from J, with 20 bases in between. The sample is drawn from a study of response to subunit inactivated influenza vaccine. Points from the study as a whole: Each seasonal influenza vaccination recruits few new T cells, the authors suggested.

TCRdb re-analysed the RT-PCR reads in MiXCR, keeping a single row per CDR3 protein. The sample carries around 480,000 distinct CDR3 sequences, 16% recorded once. Sequencing was performed on CD4+ T cells sorted from PBMCs, taken approximately 25 months after vaccination. The genes are TRBV4-1 and TRBJ2-5, with D perhaps assigned TRBD1 or TRBD2 (5 bases each). This clonotype was obtained from a man aged 50 to 69 who received an inactivated influenza vaccine. The DNA for the CDR3 is TGCGCCAGCAGCCCCGGGACGGTCCGGGCCTTGGAGACCCAGTACTTC. Protein sequence: CASSPGTVRALETQYF.